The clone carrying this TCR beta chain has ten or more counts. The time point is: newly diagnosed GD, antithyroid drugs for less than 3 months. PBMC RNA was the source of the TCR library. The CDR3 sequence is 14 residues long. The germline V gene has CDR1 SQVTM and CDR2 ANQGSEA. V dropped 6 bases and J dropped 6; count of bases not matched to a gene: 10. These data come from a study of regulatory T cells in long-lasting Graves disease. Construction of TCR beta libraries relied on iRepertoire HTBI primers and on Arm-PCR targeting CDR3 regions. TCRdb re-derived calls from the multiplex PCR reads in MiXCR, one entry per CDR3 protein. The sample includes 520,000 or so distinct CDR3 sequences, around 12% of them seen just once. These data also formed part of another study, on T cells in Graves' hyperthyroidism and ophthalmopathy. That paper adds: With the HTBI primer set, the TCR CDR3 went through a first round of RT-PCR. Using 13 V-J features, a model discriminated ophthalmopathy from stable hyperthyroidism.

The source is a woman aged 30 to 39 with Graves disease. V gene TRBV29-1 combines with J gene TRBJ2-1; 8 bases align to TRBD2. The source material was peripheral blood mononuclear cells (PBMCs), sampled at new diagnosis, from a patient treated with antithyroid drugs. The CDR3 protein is CSVIAGTPSNEQFF. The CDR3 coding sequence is TGCAGCGTAATAGCGGGAACCCCCTCCAATGAGCAGTTCTTC.